Listed below are T cell receptor beta chains from one sample, sequenced in a study of T cells in Graves' hyperthyroidism and ophthalmopathy. Each CDR3 protein is one row after TCRdb ran MiXCR on the multiplex PCR reads. The sample records approximately 870,000 distinct CDR3 sequences, 35% to 40% being singletons. Sequenced sample: blood. Receptors were obtained from a young man with Graves' hyperthyroidism. Both conserved end residues are part of each CDR3. A D gene is named only where the DNA matches it firmly. Rows may omit the clone size; those that give it use once, few, many or a size class.

clone size	D gene	V gene	J gene	CDR3 DNA	CDR3 protein
.	TRBD1	TRBV2	TRBJ1-2	TGTGCCAGCACCACCGGGACAGGGGTCCGAGAGACTGGCTACACCTTC	CASTTGTGVRETGYTF
.	.	TRBV2	TRBJ1-4	TGTGCCAGCAGAACAGGGTTTGACACTGAAAAACTGTTTTTT	CASRTGFDTEKLFF
few	.	TRBV5-5	TRBJ1-4	TGTGCCAGCAGCTTGGATCCGGGACTGGCAACTAATGAAAAACTGTTTTTT	CASSLDPGLATNEKLFF
.	TRBD2	TRBV11-1	TRBJ2-7	TGTGCTAGTAGCGGGAGGATGGACGAGCAGTACTTC	CASSGRMDEQYF
.	.	TRBV10-3	TRBJ1-4	TGTGCCATCAGTGAGAGGGAAGGAACTAATGAAAAACTGTTTTTT	CAISEREGTNEKLFF
.	TRBD1	TRBV4-1	TRBJ1-1	TGCGCCAGCAGCCGGGCAGGGGGCCCTGAAGCTTTCTTT	CASSRAGGPEAFF
.	.	TRBV12-3/TRBV12-4	TRBJ1-3	TGTGCCAGCAGGAGGTCTGGAAACACCATATATTTT	CASRRSGNTIYF
.	.	TRBV6-1	TRBJ1-5	TGTGCCTGGAGTGCGGGGTATAGCAATCAGCCCCAGCATTTT	CAWSAGYSNQPQHF
.	TRBD1	TRBV29-1	TRBJ2-7	TGCAGCGTTGAGACAGGGACCTACGAGCAGTGCTTC	CSVETGTYEQCF
.	.	TRBV7-8	TRBJ1-3	TGTGCCAGCAGCTTAAAAGGGCGAGGAAACACCATATATTTT	CASSLKGRGNTIYF
.	.	TRBV25-1	TRBJ1-2	TGTGCCAGCAGTTTAGACGGGGGCCGGGGGAGAAGTGGCTACACCTTC	CASSLDGGRGRSGYTF
few	.	TRBV15	TRBJ2-3	TGTGCCACCACCCTAGGTAGGACAGATACGCAGTATTTT	CATTLGRTDTQYF
.	.	TRBV29-1	TRBJ2-5	TGCAGCGTGGCTCTACGAGACCCCCAAGAGACCCAGTACTTC	CSVALRDPQETQYF
.	.	TRBV20-1	TRBJ1-5	TGCAGTGCAAGTTACAAGCCGGGGCCCCAGCATTTT	CSASYKPGPQHF
once	TRBD1	TRBV14	TRBJ1-2	TGTGCCAGCAGCCGGGGACAGACTTATGGCTACACCTTC	CASSRGQTYGYTF
few	.	TRBV19	TRBJ1-1	TGTGCCAGTAGTATAGATCATGGCAGCAACACTGAAGCTTTCTTT	CASSIDHGSNTEAFF
.	.	TRBV10-3	TRBJ1-2	TGTGCCAGCACAAGCCCCGGGACATCAAACTATGGCTACACCTTC	CASTSPGTSNYGYTF
.	TRBD1	TRBV2	TRBJ1-3	TGTGCCAGCAGCCAAGTACACAGGGGGCCCTATGGCTACACCATATATTTT	CASSQVHRGPYGYTIYF
many	.	TRBV7-9	TRBJ2-5	TGTGCCAGCAGCCTCGAACAGGGTGAGACCCAGTACTTC	CASSLEQGETQYF
.	TRBD1	TRBV10-3	TRBJ1-2	TGTGCCATCAGTGAGGGGACAGACGACTATGGCTACACCTTC	CAISEGTDDYGYTF